This T cell receptor beta chain was observed in a study of a mutant IDH1 vaccine in newly diagnosed glioma. Study overall: A roughly 62% male, 37.5% female split and a mean age of approximately 40 years characterized treated patients. Earlier treatment was radiotherapy, temozolomide, or both, with most getting both.

TCRdb's copy holds only in-frame clones and misses some; the assay was immunoSEQ multiplex PCR. This table holds about 92,000 clones, 83% found once. In regard to this clone: The antigen remains unidentified.

Noted time point: baseline, week 1 (first vaccination visit). Treatment specified: pre-vaccination baseline after standard-of-care therapy. Each donor presented with a new WHO grade 3 or 4 astrocytoma that tested IDH1-mutant and showed ATRX loss. The study's findings and limits: Pseudoprogression appeared unlinked to shifts in leading peripheral T cell clonotypes.

The CDR3 contains 18 residues. The junction had 13 bases not matched to a gene; V was cut back by 0 bases and J by 0 bases. CDR1 is GTSNPN, CDR2 SVGIG, per germline (reference sequence). The chain links TRBV30 to TRBJ1-2, with 7 bases aligning to TRBD1. The receptor was derived from a woman in her fifties or sixties with glioma. The sample was PBMCs, taken from a glioma patient treated with radiotherapy, temozolomide or both. Here the CDR3 reads CAWSVSWQGDIANYGYTF. The CDR3 DNA sequence: TGTGCCTGGAGTGTAAGTTGGCAGGGGGATATAGCTAACTATGGCTACACCTTC.